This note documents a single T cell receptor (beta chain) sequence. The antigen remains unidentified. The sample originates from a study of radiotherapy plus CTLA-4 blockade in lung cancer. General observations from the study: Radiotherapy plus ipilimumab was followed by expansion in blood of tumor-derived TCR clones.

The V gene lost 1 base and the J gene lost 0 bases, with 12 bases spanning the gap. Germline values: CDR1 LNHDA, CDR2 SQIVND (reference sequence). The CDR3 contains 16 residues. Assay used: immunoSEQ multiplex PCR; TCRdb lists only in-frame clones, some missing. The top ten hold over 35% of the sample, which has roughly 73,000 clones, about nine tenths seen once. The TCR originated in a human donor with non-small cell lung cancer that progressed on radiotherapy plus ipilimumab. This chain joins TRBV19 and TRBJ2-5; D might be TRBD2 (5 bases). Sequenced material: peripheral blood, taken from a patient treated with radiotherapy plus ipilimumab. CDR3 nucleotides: TGTGCCAGTAGTATAGGGGGTGCGGGCCACCAAGAGACCCAGTACTTC. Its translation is CASSIGGAGHQETQYF.